This record looks at one TCR beta chain sequence and its context. These data belong to a study of blood T cell repertoires in COVID-19. Across the study: Both acute and convalescent COVID-19 samples were obtained from the United States, Italy and Spain.

Germline CDR1 and CDR2: MNHNY and SVGAGI (reference sequence). The CDR3 is 15 residues long. Trimming left V 6 bases short and J 2 bases short, with 16 bases between. The authors' processing: Reference gene primer amplification gave nucleated cell count estimates. TCRdb's table, derived via immunoSEQ multiplex PCR, lists solely in-frame clones and lacks some. The V and J calls and clone size come from that table; D and trimming were worked out from the DNA. Of hundreds of thousands of clones listed, around 81% are singletons. V gene TRBV6-6 combines with J gene TRBJ1-2; possible D gene TRBD1, 6 bases. The TCR originated in a woman in her forties or fifties with active or convalescent COVID-19. The sample taken for sequencing was peripheral blood. This CDR3 reads CASRPLGGRNYGYTF. In nucleotides, the CDR3 is TGTGCCAGCAGGCCCCTGGGGGGGCGCAACTATGGCTACACCTTC.